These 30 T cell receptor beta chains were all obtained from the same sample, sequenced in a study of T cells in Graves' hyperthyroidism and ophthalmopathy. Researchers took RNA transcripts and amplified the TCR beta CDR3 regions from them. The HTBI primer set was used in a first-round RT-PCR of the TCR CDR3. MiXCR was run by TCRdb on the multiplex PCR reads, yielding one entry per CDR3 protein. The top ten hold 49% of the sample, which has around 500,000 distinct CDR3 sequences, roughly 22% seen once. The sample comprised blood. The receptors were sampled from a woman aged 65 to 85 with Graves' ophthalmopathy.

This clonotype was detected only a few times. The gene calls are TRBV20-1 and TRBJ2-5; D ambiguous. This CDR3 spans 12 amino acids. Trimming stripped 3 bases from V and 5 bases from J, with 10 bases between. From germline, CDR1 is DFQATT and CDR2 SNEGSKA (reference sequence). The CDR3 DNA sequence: TGCAGTGCTAGTCCCACCATTGAGACCCAGTACTTC. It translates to CSASPTIETQYF.

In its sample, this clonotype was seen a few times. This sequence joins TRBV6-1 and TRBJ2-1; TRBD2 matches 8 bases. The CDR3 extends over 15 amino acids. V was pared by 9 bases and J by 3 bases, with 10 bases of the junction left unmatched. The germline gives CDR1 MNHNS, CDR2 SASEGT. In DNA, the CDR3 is TGTGCCAGTCTCGTTAGCGGGAAGAGCTACAATGAGCAGTTCTTC. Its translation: CASLVSGKSYNEQFF.

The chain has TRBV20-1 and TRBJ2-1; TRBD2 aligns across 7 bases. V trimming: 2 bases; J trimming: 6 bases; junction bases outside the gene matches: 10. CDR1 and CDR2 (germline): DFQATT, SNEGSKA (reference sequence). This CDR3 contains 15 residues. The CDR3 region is CSARRRERIRNEQFF. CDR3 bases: TGCAGTGCTAGAAGGCGGGAGAGGATTCGCAATGAGCAGTTCTTC.

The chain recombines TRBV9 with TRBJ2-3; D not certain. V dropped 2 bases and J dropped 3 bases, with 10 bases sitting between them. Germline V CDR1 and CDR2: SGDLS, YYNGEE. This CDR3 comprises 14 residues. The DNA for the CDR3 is TGTGCCAGCAGCGTTCACCTGCGGACAGATACGCAGTATTTT. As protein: CASSVHLRTDTQYF.

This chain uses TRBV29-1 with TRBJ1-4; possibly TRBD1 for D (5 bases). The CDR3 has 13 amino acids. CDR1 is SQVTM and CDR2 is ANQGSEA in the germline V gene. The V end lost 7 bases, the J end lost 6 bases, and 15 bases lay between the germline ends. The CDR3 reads CSGRDAGHEKLFF. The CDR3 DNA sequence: TGCAGCGGCCGGGACGCAGGCCATGAAAAACTGTTTTTT.

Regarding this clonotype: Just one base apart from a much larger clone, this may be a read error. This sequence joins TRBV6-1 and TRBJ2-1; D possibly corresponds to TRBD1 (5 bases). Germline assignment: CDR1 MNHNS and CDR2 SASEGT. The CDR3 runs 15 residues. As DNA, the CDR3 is TGTACCAGCAGCCCGCGTCAGGGATTCTACAATGAGCAGTTCTTC. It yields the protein CTSSPRQGFYNEQFF.

CDR3 protein: CASRQSLNTEAFF. The CDR3 nucleotides are TGTGCCAGCCGACAGAGCTTGAACACTGAAGCTTTCTTT. The chain joins TRBV19 to TRBJ1-1, with a weak D call TRBD1 (5 bases). V lost 9 bases to trimming and J lost 0 bases, with 11 bases between them. This CDR3 contains 13 residues. CDR1 is LNHDA and CDR2 is SQIVND in the germline V gene (reference sequence).

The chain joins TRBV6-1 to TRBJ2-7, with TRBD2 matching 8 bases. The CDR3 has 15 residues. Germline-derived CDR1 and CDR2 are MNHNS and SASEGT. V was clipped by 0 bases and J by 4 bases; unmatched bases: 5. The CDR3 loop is CASSEAAAGVYEQYF. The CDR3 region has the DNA TGTGCCAGCAGTGAAGCTGCAGCGGGAGTATACGAGCAGTACTTC.

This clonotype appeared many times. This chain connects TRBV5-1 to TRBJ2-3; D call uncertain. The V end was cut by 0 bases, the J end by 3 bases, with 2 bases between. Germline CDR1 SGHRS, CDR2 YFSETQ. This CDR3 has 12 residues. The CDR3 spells CASSLETDTQYF. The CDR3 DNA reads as TGCGCCAGCAGCTTGGAAACAGATACGCAGTATTTT.

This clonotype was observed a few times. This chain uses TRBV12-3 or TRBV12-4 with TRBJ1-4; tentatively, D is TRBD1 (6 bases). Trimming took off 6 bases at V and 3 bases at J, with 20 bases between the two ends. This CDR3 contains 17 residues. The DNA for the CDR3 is TGTGCCAGCAGAATAACAGGGACGGGGTTTGCTAATGAAAAACTGTTTTTT. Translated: CASRITGTGFANEKLFF.

The CDR3 DNA is TGTGCCAGCTCACCTAAATGGAGCTCCTACAATGAGCAGTTCTTC. Protein sequence: CASSPKWSSYNEQFF. The chain is built from TRBV18 and TRBJ2-1; no definite D call. This CDR3 is 15 amino acids long. Trimming left V 3 bases short and J 0 bases short, with 9 bases between. Germline values: CDR1 KGHSH, CDR2 LQKENI.

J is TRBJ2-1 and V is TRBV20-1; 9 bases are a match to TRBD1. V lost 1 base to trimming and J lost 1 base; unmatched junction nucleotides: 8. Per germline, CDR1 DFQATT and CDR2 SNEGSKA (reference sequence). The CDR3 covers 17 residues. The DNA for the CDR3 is TGCAGTGCTAGAGTAACAGGGGGCAGCGAGTCCTACAATGAGCAGTTCTTC. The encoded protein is CSARVTGGSESYNEQFF.

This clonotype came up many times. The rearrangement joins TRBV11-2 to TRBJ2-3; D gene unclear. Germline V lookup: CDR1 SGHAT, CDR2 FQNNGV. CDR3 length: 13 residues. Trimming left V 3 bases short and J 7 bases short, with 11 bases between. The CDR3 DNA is TGTGCCAGCAGCTTTTTCGAGACTTATACGCAGTATTTT. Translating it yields CASSFFETYTQYF.

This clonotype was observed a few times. Here the CDR3 reads CASSLANGLAGNEQFF. The CDR3 DNA is TGTGCCAGCAGCTTAGCGAATGGACTAGCGGGAAATGAGCAGTTCTTC. This sequence joins TRBV7-9 and TRBJ2-1; 12 bases fit TRBD2. V gave up 0 bases and J gave up 7 bases; unmatched junction bases: 4. The CDR3 spans 16 residues. Germline V gives CDR1 SEHNR, CDR2 FQNEAQ (reference sequence).

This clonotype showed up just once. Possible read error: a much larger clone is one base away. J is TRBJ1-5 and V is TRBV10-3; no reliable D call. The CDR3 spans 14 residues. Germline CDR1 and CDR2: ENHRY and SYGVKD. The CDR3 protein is CAISEKGTNQPQQF. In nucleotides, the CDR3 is TGTGCCATCAGTGAGAAGGGAACGAATCAGCCCCAGCAGTTT.

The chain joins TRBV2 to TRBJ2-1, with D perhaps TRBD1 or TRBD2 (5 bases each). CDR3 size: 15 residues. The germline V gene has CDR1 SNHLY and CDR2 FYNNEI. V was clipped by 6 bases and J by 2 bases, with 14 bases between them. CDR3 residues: CASRPGPRAYNEQFF. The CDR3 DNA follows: TGTGCCAGCAGGCCGGGACCACGAGCCTACAATGAGCAGTTCTTC.

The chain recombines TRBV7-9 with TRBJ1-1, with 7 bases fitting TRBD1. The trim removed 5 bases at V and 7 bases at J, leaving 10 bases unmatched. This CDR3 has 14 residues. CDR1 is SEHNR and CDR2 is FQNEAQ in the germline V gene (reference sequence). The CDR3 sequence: CASSALNTGDEAFF. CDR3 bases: TGTGCCAGCAGCGCCCTTAACACAGGGGATGAAGCTTTCTTT.

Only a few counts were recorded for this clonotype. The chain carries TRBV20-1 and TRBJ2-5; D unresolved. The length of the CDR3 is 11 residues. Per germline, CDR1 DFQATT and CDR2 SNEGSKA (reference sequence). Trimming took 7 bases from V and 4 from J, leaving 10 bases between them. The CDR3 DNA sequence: TGCAGTGGACCATGGCGAGAGACCCAGTACTTC. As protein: CSGPWRETQYF.

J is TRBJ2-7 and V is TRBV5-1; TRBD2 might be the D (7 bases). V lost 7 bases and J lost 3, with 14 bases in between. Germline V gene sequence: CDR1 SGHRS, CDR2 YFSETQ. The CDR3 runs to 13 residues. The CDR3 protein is CASRGGADYEQYV. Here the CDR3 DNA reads TGCGCCAGCCGAGGGGGGGCAGACTACGAGCAGTACGTC.

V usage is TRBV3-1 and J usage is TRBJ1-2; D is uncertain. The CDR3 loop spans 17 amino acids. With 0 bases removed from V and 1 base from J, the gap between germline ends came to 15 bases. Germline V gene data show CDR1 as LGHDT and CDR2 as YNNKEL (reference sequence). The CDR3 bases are TGTGCCAGCAGCCAAGATCCCGCCGGGCGATATAACTATGGCTACACCTTC. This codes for CASSQDPAGRYNYGYTF.

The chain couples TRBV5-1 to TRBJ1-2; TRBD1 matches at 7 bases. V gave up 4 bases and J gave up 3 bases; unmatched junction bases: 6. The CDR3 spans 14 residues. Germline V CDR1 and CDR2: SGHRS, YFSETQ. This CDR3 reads CASSPEGADYGYTF. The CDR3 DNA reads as TGCGCCAGCAGCCCCGAGGGGGCGGACTATGGCTACACCTTC.

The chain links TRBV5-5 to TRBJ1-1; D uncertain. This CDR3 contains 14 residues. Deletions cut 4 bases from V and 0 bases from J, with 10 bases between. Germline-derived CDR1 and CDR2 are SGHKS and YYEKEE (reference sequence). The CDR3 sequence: CASSVTGMNTEAFF. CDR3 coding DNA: TGTGCCAGCAGCGTGACCGGAATGAACACTGAAGCTTTCTTT.

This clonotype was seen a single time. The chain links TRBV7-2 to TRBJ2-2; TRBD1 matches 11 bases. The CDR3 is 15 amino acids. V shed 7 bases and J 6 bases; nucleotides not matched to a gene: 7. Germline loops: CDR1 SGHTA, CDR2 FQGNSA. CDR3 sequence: CASIFSGQGAGELFF. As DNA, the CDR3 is TGTGCCAGCATCTTTTCGGGACAGGGGGCCGGGGAGCTGTTTTTT.

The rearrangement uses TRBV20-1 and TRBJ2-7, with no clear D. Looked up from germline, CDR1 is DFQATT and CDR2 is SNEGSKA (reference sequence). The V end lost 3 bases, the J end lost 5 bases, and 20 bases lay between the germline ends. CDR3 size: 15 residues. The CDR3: CSASSLDLWSHEQYF. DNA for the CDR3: TGCAGTGCTAGTAGCTTAGATCTTTGGTCTCACGAGCAGTACTTC.

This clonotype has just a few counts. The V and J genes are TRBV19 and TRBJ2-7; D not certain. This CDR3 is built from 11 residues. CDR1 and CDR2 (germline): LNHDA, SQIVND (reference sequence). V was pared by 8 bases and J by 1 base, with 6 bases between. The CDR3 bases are TGTGCCAGTGGCCAATCCTACGAGCAGTACTTC. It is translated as CASGQSYEQYF.

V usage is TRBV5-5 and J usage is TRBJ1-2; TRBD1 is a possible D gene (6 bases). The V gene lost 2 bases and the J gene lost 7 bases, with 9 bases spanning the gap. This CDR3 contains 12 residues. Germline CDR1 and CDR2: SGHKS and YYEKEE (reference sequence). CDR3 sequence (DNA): TGTGCCAGCAGCTTACCAGGGGCTGGCTACACCTTC. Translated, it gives CASSLPGAGYTF.

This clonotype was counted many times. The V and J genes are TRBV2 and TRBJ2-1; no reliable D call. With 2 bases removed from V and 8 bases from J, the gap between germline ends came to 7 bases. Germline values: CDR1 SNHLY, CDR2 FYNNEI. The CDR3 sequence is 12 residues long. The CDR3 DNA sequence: TGTGCCAGCAGTGAATTTACCCATGAGCAGTTCTTC. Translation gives CASSEFTHEQFF.

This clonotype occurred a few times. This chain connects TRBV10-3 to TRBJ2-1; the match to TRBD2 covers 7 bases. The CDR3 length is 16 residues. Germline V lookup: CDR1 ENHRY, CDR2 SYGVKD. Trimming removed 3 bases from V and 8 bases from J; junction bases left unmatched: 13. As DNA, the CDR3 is TGTGCCATCAGTGACCGCGGAGGACTAGTGGGCCATGAGCAGTTCTTC. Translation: CAISDRGGLVGHEQFF.

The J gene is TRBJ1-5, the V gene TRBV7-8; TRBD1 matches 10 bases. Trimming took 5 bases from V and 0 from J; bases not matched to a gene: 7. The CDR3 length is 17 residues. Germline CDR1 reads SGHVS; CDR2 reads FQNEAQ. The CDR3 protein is CASSPGTGVSSNQPQHF. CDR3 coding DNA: TGTGCCAGCAGCCCTGGGACAGGGGTTAGTAGCAATCAGCCCCAGCATTTT.

CDR3 region: CASSYFLGGGGETQYF. Here the CDR3 DNA reads TGTGCCAGCAGTTACTTTCTGGGGGGAGGGGGGGAGACCCAGTACTTC. The V and J genes are TRBV6-5 and TRBJ2-5; D possibly corresponds to TRBD2 (7 bases). The V gene lost 1 base and the J gene lost 5 bases, with 17 bases spanning the gap. The CDR3 loop spans 16 amino acids. In germline, CDR1 is MNHEY, CDR2 SVGAGI.